This T cell receptor beta chain was identified in a study of blood T cell repertoires in COVID-19. In the study overall: Both acute and convalescent COVID-19 samples were obtained from the United States, Italy and Spain.

Methods used by the authors: Estimated nucleated cell counts came from reference gene primer amplification. Assay used: immunoSEQ multiplex PCR; TCRdb lists only in-frame clones, some missing. The V and J calls and clone size are taken from that table; D and trimming were inferred from the DNA. The repertoire holds roughly 160,000 clones, with approximately 85% as singletons. The V segment lost 0 bases and the J segment 2 bases; nucleotides outside the gene matches: 8. The CDR3 extends over 16 amino acids. Germline-derived CDR1 and CDR2 are SGHRS and YFSETQ. During active infection, Seattle patients enrolled and were then monitored through disease.

The sequencing sample was made of peripheral blood. This chain joins TRBV5-1 and TRBJ2-7, with 7 bases identical to TRBD2. This TCR came from a woman older than 75 with COVID-19, enrolled during active disease. The DNA of the CDR3 is TGCGCCAGCAGCTTGGGGGCGGCTAGCGGCACCTACGAGCAGTACTTC. Encoded protein: CASSLGAASGTYEQYF.